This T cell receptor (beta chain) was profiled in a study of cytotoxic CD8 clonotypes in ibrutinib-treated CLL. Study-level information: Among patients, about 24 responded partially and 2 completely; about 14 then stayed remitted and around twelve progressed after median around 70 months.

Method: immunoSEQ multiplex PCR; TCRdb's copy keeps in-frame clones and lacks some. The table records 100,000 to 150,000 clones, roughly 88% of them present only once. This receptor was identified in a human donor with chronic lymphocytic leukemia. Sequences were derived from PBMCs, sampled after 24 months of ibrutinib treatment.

The CDR3 nucleotides are TGTGCCATCAGTGAGTCGGGGAGGTTTAGCAATCAGCCCCAGCATTTT. This translates into CAISESGRFSNQPQHF. V usage is TRBV10-3 and J usage is TRBJ1-5; no clear D. CDR3 size: 16 residues. V dropped 0 bases and J dropped 0 bases, with 9 bases sitting between them. In germline, CDR1 is ENHRY, CDR2 SYGVKD.